This is a list of T cell receptor beta chains from one sample in a study of CD8+ T cells in alopecia areata. The assay was immunoSEQ multiplex PCR, and TCRdb's table has in-frame clones only and misses some. The sample yields about 200,000 clones, around 60% seen once. Material: CD4+ T cells sorted from blood, obtained at week 4, from a patient treated with tofacitinib. The origin of the receptors is a human donor with alopecia areata. CDR3s include the opening cysteine and the closing phenylalanine or tryptophan. Each record gives: D gene, clone size, V gene, J gene, CDR3 DNA, CDR3 protein. The D gene is left open where the match is weak. Clone size is stated in some rows and not others, as once, few, many or a class when expanded.

d_call: NA
clone_size: few
v_call: TRBV12-5
j_call: TRBJ1-1
cdr3_nt: TGTGCTAGTGGTTTGGTGAGTGGGGGGTGGAACACTGAAGCTTTCTTT
cdr3_aa: CASGLVSGGWNTEAFF

d_call: TRBD1
clone_size: NA
v_call: TRBV5-1
j_call: TRBJ1-5
cdr3_nt: TGCGCCAGCAGCTTGGCGACAGGGGGCAATCAGCCCCAGCATTTT
cdr3_aa: CASSLATGGNQPQHF

d_call: TRBD1
clone_size: NA
v_call: TRBV9
j_call: TRBJ1-6
cdr3_nt: TGTGCCAGCAGCGTAGGAACAGGGGAGAATTCACCCCTCCACTTT
cdr3_aa: CASSVGTGENSPLHF

d_call: NA
clone_size: NA
v_call: TRBV6-6
j_call: TRBJ1-2
cdr3_nt: TGTGCCAGCAGCCCTAGGGCAGGGTCCTATGGCTACACCTTC
cdr3_aa: CASSPRAGSYGYTF

d_call: NA
clone_size: few
v_call: TRBV30
j_call: TRBJ1-5
cdr3_nt: TGTGCCTGCTCAGGGGTCGGGAATCAGCCCCAGCATTTT
cdr3_aa: CACSGVGNQPQHF

d_call: NA
clone_size: NA
v_call: TRBV7-2
j_call: TRBJ2-5
cdr3_nt: TGTGCCAGCAGCTTAGGATACCGTCAAGAGACCCAGTACTTC
cdr3_aa: CASSLGYRQETQYF

d_call: NA
clone_size: NA
v_call: TRBV2
j_call: TRBJ2-5
cdr3_nt: TGTGCCAGCAGTGTTGACAGGCAAGAGACCCAGTACTTC
cdr3_aa: CASSVDRQETQYF

d_call: NA
clone_size: NA
v_call: TRBV20-1
j_call: TRBJ1-1
cdr3_nt: TGCAGTGCGAGCCGGACGACTGAAGCTTTCTTT
cdr3_aa: CSASRTTEAFF

d_call: NA
clone_size: NA
v_call: TRBV7-9
j_call: TRBJ1-1
cdr3_nt: TGTGCCAGCAGCTTATCCAGCGGCTCTGAAGCTTTCTTT
cdr3_aa: CASSLSSGSEAFF

d_call: TRBD2
clone_size: once
v_call: TRBV30
j_call: TRBJ2-7
cdr3_nt: TGTGCCTGGAGCCCTGAGCGGGGGTTACCCTACGAGCAGTACTTC
cdr3_aa: CAWSPERGLPYEQYF

d_call: NA
clone_size: NA
v_call: TRBV30
j_call: TRBJ1-5
cdr3_nt: TGTGCCTGGAGCGCAAGGTTCAACCAGCCCCAGCATTTT
cdr3_aa: CAWSARFNQPQHF

d_call: NA
clone_size: NA
v_call: TRBV29-1
j_call: TRBJ2-5
cdr3_nt: TGCAGCGTTTTGGAGCTACAAGAGACCCAGTACTTC
cdr3_aa: CSVLELQETQYF

d_call: NA
clone_size: NA
v_call: TRBV2
j_call: TRBJ1-6
cdr3_nt: TGTGCCAGCAGCACAGGGAATTCACCCCTCCACTTT
cdr3_aa: CASSTGNSPLHF

d_call: TRBD1
clone_size: NA
v_call: TRBV30
j_call: TRBJ1-1
cdr3_nt: TGTGCCTCAGGGGGACACAGGAACACTGAAGCTTTCTTT
cdr3_aa: CASGGHRNTEAFF

d_call: NA
clone_size: NA
v_call: TRBV5-1
j_call: TRBJ2-4
cdr3_nt: TGCGCCAGCAGCTTGGAACCCCGGGACCAGGGGGCCAAAAACATTCAGTACTTC
cdr3_aa: CASSLEPRDQGAKNIQYF

d_call: NA
clone_size: NA
v_call: TRBV5-1
j_call: TRBJ2-6
cdr3_nt: TGCGCCAGCAGCCCCGACCCCCCGGGGCAAGGGGCCAACGTCCTGACTTTC
cdr3_aa: CASSPDPPGQGANVLTF

d_call: NA
clone_size: NA
v_call: TRBV4-1
j_call: TRBJ1-1
cdr3_nt: TGCGCCAGCAGCCAAGATCAGGGGCGAGGGACTGAAGCTTTCTTT
cdr3_aa: CASSQDQGRGTEAFF

d_call: TRBD1
clone_size: NA
v_call: TRBV27
j_call: TRBJ1-5
cdr3_nt: TGTGCCAGCAGTCGTCGCGGACAGGGGGCTCGTCAGCCCCAGCATTTT
cdr3_aa: CASSRRGQGARQPQHF

d_call: NA
clone_size: NA
v_call: TRBV2
j_call: TRBJ1-2
cdr3_nt: TGTGCCAGCAGTGGGGGAGGGATAACCTTC
cdr3_aa: CASSGGGITF

d_call: TRBD2
clone_size: few
v_call: TRBV18
j_call: TRBJ2-3
cdr3_nt: TGTGCCAGCTCACCACCGGGACTAGCGGGCACTAGCACAGATACGCAGTATTTT
cdr3_aa: CASSPPGLAGTSTDTQYF

d_call: NA
clone_size: few
v_call: TRBV29-1
j_call: TRBJ2-6
cdr3_nt: TGCAGCGCTCGGTACAGCGGGGCCAACGTCCTGACTTTC
cdr3_aa: CSARYSGANVLTF

d_call: TRBD2
clone_size: NA
v_call: TRBV30
j_call: TRBJ2-3
cdr3_nt: TGTGCCTGGGGCCGGGGGGGAGTCGGCACAGATACGCAGTATTTT
cdr3_aa: CAWGRGGVGTDTQYF

d_call: TRBD1
clone_size: NA
v_call: TRBV2
j_call: TRBJ1-5
cdr3_nt: TGTGCCAGCAGTGAAGCAGGGGGCGTTAGCAATCAGCCCCAGCATTTT
cdr3_aa: CASSEAGGVSNQPQHF

d_call: NA
clone_size: few
v_call: TRBV7-2
j_call: TRBJ1-2
cdr3_nt: TGTGCCAGCAGCTTAGGCGTGGAGGACTATGGCTACACCTTC
cdr3_aa: CASSLGVEDYGYTF